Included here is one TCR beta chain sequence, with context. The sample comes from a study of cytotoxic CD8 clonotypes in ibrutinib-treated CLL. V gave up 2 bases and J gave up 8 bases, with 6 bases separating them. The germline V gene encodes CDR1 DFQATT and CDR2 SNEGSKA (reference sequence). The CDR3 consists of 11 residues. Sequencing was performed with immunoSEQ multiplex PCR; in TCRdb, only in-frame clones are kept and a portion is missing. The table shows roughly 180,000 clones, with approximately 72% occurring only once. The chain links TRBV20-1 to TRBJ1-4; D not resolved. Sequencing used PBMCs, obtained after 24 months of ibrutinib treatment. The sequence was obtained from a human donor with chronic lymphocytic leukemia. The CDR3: CSARTDEKLFF. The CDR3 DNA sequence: TGCAGTGCTAGAACAGACGAAAAACTGTTTTTT.